A single sample is the source of the 21 T cell receptor beta chains below, sequenced in a study of CXCR3-negative and CXCR3-positive naive CD8 T cells. Study results and limitations: Compared with CXCR3-negative naive cells, CXCR3-positive naive cells showed more hydrophobic TRB CDR3s.

It was by 5' RACE with UMI labels that the TRB cDNA libraries were prepared. TCRdb reanalyzed the 5' RACE reads and collapses them to one entry per CDR3 protein, without DNA. The sample includes tens of thousands of distinct CDR3 sequences. The antigens these receptors bind are not known. Sequences were obtained from naive CXCR3+ CD8+ T cells from blood. Subset specified: CD45RO-CCR7+CD27+CD95- naive CD8+ T cells expressing CXCR3 (TNR3+). These receptors originate from a human donor in good health. Some clones in this sample may be carry-over from other donors' samples.

V gene TRBV5-1 combines with J gene TRBJ1-1; TCRdb proposes TRBD1, but this gene call is untestable without DNA. The germline gives CDR1 SGHRS, CDR2 YFSETQ. This CDR3 contains 16 residues. The CDR3 sequence: CASSLDGADINTEAFF.

The V gene is TRBV6-5, the J gene TRBJ2-3; TCRdb's D call, TRBD1, is unchecked because there is no DNA. Germline CDR1 reads MNHEY; CDR2 reads SVGAGI. This CDR3 is built from 16 residues. The CDR3 sequence is CASSQAPDRATDTQYF.

The V call is TRBV27, the J call TRBJ1-2. The germline V gene encodes CDR1 MNHEY and CDR2 SMNVEV (reference sequence). CDR3 length: 13 amino acids. CDR3 sequence: CASSSLEGYGYTF.

The rearrangement links TRBV27 to TRBJ2-2; absent DNA, TCRdb's TRBD1 call cannot be checked. The CDR3 consists of 15 residues. Germline assignment: CDR1 MNHEY and CDR2 SMNVEV (reference sequence). The chain's CDR3 is CASSTIQGAVGELFF.

The chain joins TRBV4-1 to TRBJ2-7; there is no DNA to check the TCRdb D call of TRBD1. This CDR3 contains 15 residues. The germline V gene encodes CDR1 MGHRA and CDR2 YSYEKL. Here the CDR3 reads CASSSRGPSSYEQYF.

The chain carries TRBV6-2 or TRBV6-3 and TRBJ2-7; the TCRdb call, TRBD2, lacks DNA for checking. CDR1 and CDR2 (germline): MNHEY, SVGEGT. The CDR3 totals 14 residues. The CDR3 here is CATLNLAGEGEQYF.

The chain carries TRBV29-1 and TRBJ2-1; TCRdb's D gene call, TRBD2, goes unchecked for lack of DNA. The CDR3 runs 11 residues. CDR1 SQVTM and CDR2 ANQGSEA come from the germline V gene. The CDR3 is CSVTIRAEQFF.

This chain uses TRBV14 with TRBJ2-3. Germline V gives CDR1 SGHDN, CDR2 FVKESK. The CDR3 runs to 15 residues. The CDR3 loop is CASSHWSDGTDTQYF. Full variable domain (outside the CDR3, taken from reference TRBV14 and TRBJ2-3): EAGVTQFPSHSVIEKGQTVTLRCDPISGHDNLYWYRRVMGKEIKFLLHFVKESKQDESGMPNNRFLAERTGGTYSTLKVQPAELEDSGVYFCASSHWSDGTDTQYFGPGTRLTVL.

V gene TRBV5-1 combines with J gene TRBJ2-2; TCRdb lists TRBD1, though no DNA is available to test this call. Germline V lookup: CDR1 SGHRS, CDR2 YFSETQ. The CDR3 totals 16 residues. CDR3 residues: CASSLKWAETTGELFF.

This chain links TRBV5-1 with TRBJ2-3; no DNA is available, so the TRBD2 call from TCRdb remains unchecked. The V gene's germline CDR1 is SGHRS and CDR2 YFSETQ. The CDR3 has 16 amino acids. CDR3 sequence reads: CASSSIERGSTDTQYF.

This chain links TRBV15 with TRBJ2-5; the D gene TCRdb calls, TRBD1, cannot be checked with no DNA. The CDR3 contains 15 residues. Germline-derived CDR1 and CDR2 are LNHNV and YYDKDF (reference sequence). CDR3 loop: CATSRVRGRVQTQYF.

The gene calls are TRBV7-6 and TRBJ1-1; TCRdb returns TRBD1, unconfirmable since there is no DNA. The CDR3 has 15 amino acids. Looked up from germline, CDR1 is SGHVS and CDR2 is FNYEAQ. The CDR3 is CASSLEGTVNTEAFF.

The chain recombines TRBV20-1 with TRBJ1-1; there is no DNA to check the TCRdb D call of TRBD1. The CDR3 runs to 17 residues. The germline V gene has CDR1 DFQATT and CDR2 SNEGSKA (reference sequence). CDR3 loop: CSARATRATGVDTEAFF.

The rearrangement links TRBV28 to TRBJ2-1; TCRdb calls TRBD2, which cannot be checked without DNA. Germline V gene data show CDR1 as MDHEN and CDR2 as SYDVKM. The CDR3 sequence is 14 residues long. The CDR3 is CASRPPAVYNEQFF. Supplemented by reference TRBV28 and TRBJ2-1, the full variable domain reads DVKVTQSSRYLVKRTGEKVFLECVQDMDHENMFWYRQDPGLGLRLIYFSYDVKMKEKGDIPEGYSVSREKKERFSLILESASTNQTSMYLCASRPPAVYNEQFFGPGTRLTVL.

The chain carries TRBV12-3 or TRBV12-4 and TRBJ2-7. This CDR3 is 12 amino acids long. CDR3 in amino acids: CASSLTGFEQYF.

The V and J genes are TRBV21-1 and TRBJ1-2; absent DNA, TCRdb's TRBD1 call cannot be checked. TRBV21-1 is deemed a pseudogene. The CDR3 loop spans 16 amino acids. The CDR3 loop reads CASSRDSWDKVYGYTF.

The genes are TRBV20-1 and TRBJ2-1; TCRdb names TRBD2, which stays unverified in the absence of DNA. CDR1 is DFQATT, CDR2 SNEGSKA, per germline (reference sequence). CDR3 length: 16 residues. CDR3 loop: CSARETSGSEYNEQFF.

The chain uses TRBV14 and TRBJ2-7; TCRdb indicates TRBD2, and absent DNA this call remains unverified. The CDR3 has 14 residues. Germline V lookup: CDR1 SGHDN, CDR2 FVKESK. CDR3 loop: CASSHRDYRQEQYF.

CDR3: CATSRVTGSTDTQYF. The chain combines TRBV15 with TRBJ2-3; with no DNA, the TCRdb D assignment of TRBD1 cannot be verified. Germline CDR1 is LNHNV and CDR2 is YYDKDF (reference sequence). The CDR3 has 15 amino acids.

The genes are TRBV27 and TRBJ2-2; the D call from TCRdb, TRBD1, cannot be confirmed without DNA. This CDR3 has 12 residues. Germline V gene lookup returns CDR1 MNHEY and CDR2 SMNVEV (reference sequence). The CDR3 sequence: CVTSREAGELFF.

The gene calls are TRBV6-5 and TRBJ2-4; with no DNA, the TCRdb D assignment of TRBD2 cannot be verified. CDR1 is MNHEY, CDR2 SVGAGI, per germline. The CDR3 spans 14 residues. The CDR3 here is CASSAGARGGDQYF.